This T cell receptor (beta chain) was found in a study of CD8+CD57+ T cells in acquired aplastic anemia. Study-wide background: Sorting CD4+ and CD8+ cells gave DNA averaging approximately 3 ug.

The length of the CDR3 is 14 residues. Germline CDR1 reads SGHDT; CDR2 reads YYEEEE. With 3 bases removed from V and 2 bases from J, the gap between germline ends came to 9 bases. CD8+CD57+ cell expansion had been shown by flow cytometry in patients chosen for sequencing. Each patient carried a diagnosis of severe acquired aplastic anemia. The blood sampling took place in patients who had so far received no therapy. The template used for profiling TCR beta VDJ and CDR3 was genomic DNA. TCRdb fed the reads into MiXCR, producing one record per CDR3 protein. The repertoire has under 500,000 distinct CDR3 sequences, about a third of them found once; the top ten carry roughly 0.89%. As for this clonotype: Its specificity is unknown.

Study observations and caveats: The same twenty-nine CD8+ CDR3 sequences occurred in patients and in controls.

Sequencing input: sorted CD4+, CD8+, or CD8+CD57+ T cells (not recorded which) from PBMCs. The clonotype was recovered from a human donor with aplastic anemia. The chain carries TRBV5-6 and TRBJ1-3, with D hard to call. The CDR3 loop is CASSSPTAGNTIYF. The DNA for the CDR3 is TGTGCCAGCAGCTCGCCGACGGCTGGAAACACCATATATTTT.